This is a list of T cell receptor beta chains from one sample in a study of monozygotic twins with inflammatory bowel disease. TCRdb reprocessed the 5' RACE reads and keeps a single row for each CDR3 protein, giving no DNA. The record lists about 450,000 distinct CDR3 sequences, of which the ten most abundant hold around 2.4%. Sequencing was done on a sample of blood. The receptor set was obtained from a human donor with ulcerative colitis or Crohn's disease, or a healthy co-twin of an affected twin (not recorded which). Each CDR3 is given with its conserved first and last residue.

TRBV9	TRBJ1-5	CASSVGQGDQPQHF
TRBV9	TRBJ2-2	CASSVAGTANTGELFF
TRBV5-1	TRBJ2-1	CASLPLAGVNNEQFF
TRBV5-1	TRBJ2-7	CASSFRDTEQYF
TRBV15	TRBJ1-2	CATSRDRDRIYGYTF
TRBV4-2	TRBJ2-5	CASSQAVAGGHQETQYF
TRBV4-1	TRBJ1-2	CASSQVGQPNGYTF
TRBV20-1	TRBJ2-7	CSVNRGPGEQYF
TRBV2	TRBJ2-1	CASMSSGTLGGNEQFF
TRBV6-6	TRBJ1-1	CASRHRHPEAFF
TRBV7-2	TRBJ2-6	CASSQSTGANVLTF
TRBV5-6	TRBJ1-1	CASSWETGVYNTEAFF
TRBV18	TRBJ1-5	CASSPLLGSNQPQHF
TRBV5-4	TRBJ2-2	CAAGQGGGVPGELFF
TRBV12-3/TRBV12-4	TRBJ1-5	CASSSRDQGSGQPQHF
TRBV9	TRBJ2-1	CASSVVAGGSMGQFF
TRBV19	TRBJ2-1	CASSALTSSYNEQFF
TRBV20-1	TRBJ2-1	CSARSLAGGRNEQFF
TRBV5-6	TRBJ2-5	CASSMALFRGPAETQYF
TRBV5-5	TRBJ2-2	CASSPEGQGYAGELFF
TRBV5-1	TRBJ1-1	CASRINTGNTEAFF
TRBV4-2	TRBJ1-3	CASSQDRITAGSSGNTIYF
TRBV6-1	TRBJ2-7	CASSEPWTSETYEQYF
TRBV2	TRBJ1-1	CASRTGTGFEAFF
TRBV27	TRBJ2-7	CASSVGTGRGKYEQYF
TRBV18	TRBJ1-2	CASSPLGGDGYTF
TRBV28	TRBJ2-7	CASRARGPPYEQYF
TRBV6-6	TRBJ2-5	CASSYWLGETQYF
TRBV5-6	TRBJ1-1	CSSSPAGASVNTEAFF
TRBV12-3/TRBV12-4	TRBJ2-5	CAISLGRRETQYF
TRBV18	TRBJ1-4	CASSPPVTGGARGELFF
TRBV29-1	TRBJ2-1	CSDTGLSYNEQFF
TRBV11-1	TRBJ2-1	CASRFGTLDSGRASNEQFF
TRBV6-1	TRBJ1-2	CASVGAGSNYGYTF
TRBV5-1	TRBJ2-1	CASSSEGRRSGREQFF
TRBV29-1	TRBJ2-6	CSARPGSGANVLTF
TRBV5-1	TRBJ1-2	CASSLGLAGAYGYTF
TRBV7-2	TRBJ1-1	CASSAQLAEAFF
TRBV4-3	TRBJ2-1	CASSQERGGPYNEQFF
TRBV12-3/TRBV12-4	TRBJ2-3	CASDPIGRADTQYF
TRBV29-1	TRBJ2-7	CSVDQDYEQYF
TRBV7-6	TRBJ2-7	CASSGNTGPYEQYF
TRBV4-3	TRBJ2-7	CASSQENEGSYEQYF
TRBV19	TRBJ2-2	CASSILGDGELFF
TRBV7-8	TRBJ1-1	CASSPSRRMNTEAFF
TRBV5-1	TRBJ2-3	CASSPGGSAGDTQYF
TRBV6-1	TRBJ2-6	CASSRLAGLSGANVLTF
TRBV5-1	TRBJ2-7	CASSRDGTYEQYF
TRBV5-1	TRBJ2-7	CASSPAGTGSHEQYF
TRBV9	TRBJ2-1	CASSVTLGQGLGQTNEQFF
TRBV12-3/TRBV12-4	TRBJ2-7	CASRGLAGGSYEQYF
TRBV20-1	TRBJ2-5	CSARETSVGTQYF
TRBV24-1	TRBJ2-1	CATSDPDRVSFF
TRBV6-6	TRBJ2-3	CASTRSGRTDTQYF
TRBV6-2/TRBV6-3	TRBJ2-7	CASSYYSSTSYEQYF
TRBV5-1	TRBJ1-4	CASSSGQMATNEKLFF
TRBV12-3/TRBV12-4	TRBJ1-5	CASSLGGLQHF